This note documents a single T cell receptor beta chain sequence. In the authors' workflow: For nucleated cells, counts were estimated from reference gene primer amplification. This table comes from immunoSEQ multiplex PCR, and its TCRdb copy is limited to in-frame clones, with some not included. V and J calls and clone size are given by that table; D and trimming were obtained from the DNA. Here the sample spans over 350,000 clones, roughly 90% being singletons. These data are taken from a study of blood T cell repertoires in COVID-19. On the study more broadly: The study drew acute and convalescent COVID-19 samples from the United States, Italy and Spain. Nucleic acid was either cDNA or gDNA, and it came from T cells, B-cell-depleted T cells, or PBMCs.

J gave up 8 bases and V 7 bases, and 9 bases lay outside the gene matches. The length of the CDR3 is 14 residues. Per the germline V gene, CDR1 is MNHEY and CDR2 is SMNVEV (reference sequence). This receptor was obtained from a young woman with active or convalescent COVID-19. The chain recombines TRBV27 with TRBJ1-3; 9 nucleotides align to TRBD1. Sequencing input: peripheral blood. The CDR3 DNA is TGTGCCAGCACCAGGACAGGGGCGGTATACACCATATATTTT. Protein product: CASTRTGAVYTIYF.